Below, 17 T cell receptor beta chains from the same sample are listed, as sequenced in a study of cytomegalovirus exposure and HLA in healthy donors. The PCR employed 60 Vbeta primers together with 13 Jbeta primers. Generated by immunoSEQ multiplex PCR, the TCRdb table keeps only in-frame clones and is missing some. The sample carries just over 150,000 clones, roughly 81% recorded once. Material for sequencing was PBMCs. Receptors were obtained from a man younger than 30 in good health and CMV-seropositive.

This clone was detected only once. The J gene is TRBJ1-1, the V gene TRBV9; D is undetermined. Per germline, CDR1 SGDLS and CDR2 YYNGEE. V was pared by 4 bases and J by 4 bases, with 14 bases between. The CDR3 consists of 14 residues. The CDR3 DNA reads as TGTGCCAGCAGCCCCCCGGGAGGTAGCACTGAAGCTTTCTTT. It yields the protein CASSPPGGSTEAFF.

The chain employs TRBV7-8 and TRBJ2-3, with a tentative D call TRBD1 (5 bases). V shed 5 bases and J shed 1 base, with 13 bases lying between them. CDR3 length: 15 residues. Looked up from germline, CDR1 is SGHVS and CDR2 is FQNEAQ. CDR3 coding DNA: TGTGCCAGCAGCGCAAGGGGTAAAGGCACAGATACGCAGTATTTT. This encodes CASSARGKGTDTQYF.

V usage is TRBV11-3 and J usage is TRBJ2-2; 7 positions match TRBD2. Germline values: CDR1 SGHNT, CDR2 YENEEA. This CDR3 comprises 13 residues. Unmatched junction bases numbered 3, after V lost 3 bases and J lost 8 bases. DNA for the CDR3: TGTGCCAGCAGCTTCGGGGGGTTAGGGGAGCTGTTTTTT. Amino acids: CASSFGGLGELFF.

The chain is built from TRBV6-4 and TRBJ2-2, with a possible D match to TRBD2 (6 bases). Germline values: CDR1 MRHNA, CDR2 SNTAGT. V lost 0 bases and J lost 7, with 6 bases in between. This CDR3 region has 13 residues. CDR3 coding DNA: TGTGCCAGCAGTGACTCGGAGGGCGGGGAGCTGTTTTTT. Amino acids: CASSDSEGGELFF.

To note about this clone: Other DNA sequences in this specimen translate into the identical CDR3. The genes are TRBV15 and TRBJ2-3; 10 bases agree with TRBD1. V shed 3 bases, J shed 5 bases, and the junction held 5 bases outside the gene matches. CDR3 size: 15 residues. Germline V gene data show CDR1 as LNHNV and CDR2 as YYDKDF (reference sequence). CDR3 nucleotides: TGTGCCACCAGCAGGGACAGGGGGTGGGAAGATACGCAGTATTTT. It encodes CATSRDRGWEDTQYF.

V gene TRBV7-8 combines with J gene TRBJ1-1; TRBD1 might be the D (6 bases). Trimming removed 2 bases from V and 4 bases from J, with 11 bases in between. The CDR3 extends over 14 amino acids. Per the germline V gene, CDR1 is SGHVS and CDR2 is FQNEAQ. The CDR3 DNA is TGTGCCAGCAGCTTAATTGGGGGGGCCACTGAAGCTTTCTTT. Protein product: CASSLIGGATEAFF.

On this clone itself: One junction end does not reproduce the germline sequence, and a read error may be involved. The V gene is TRBV6-6, the J gene TRBJ1-5, with TRBD1 identical over 7 bases. Germline CDR1 is MNHNY and CDR2 is SVGAGI (reference sequence). The CDR3 loop spans 14 amino acids. CDR3 in amino acids: CASREDRVNRPQHF. CDR3 sequence (DNA): TGTGCCAGCAGAGAAGACAGGGTTAATCGGCCCCAGCATTTT.

The chain links TRBV19 to TRBJ2-3; 10 bases agree with TRBD1. The V and J ends lost 9 bases and 2 bases, in that order; junction bases with no gene match: 8. Germline V gives CDR1 LNHDA, CDR2 SQIVND (reference sequence). The CDR3 covers 15 residues. CDR3 nucleotide sequence: TGTGCCAGCCGACAGGGGGCGCTTTCCACAGATACGCAGTATTTT. The encoded protein is CASRQGALSTDTQYF.

Remarks on this clone: The identical CDR3 is also encoded by other nucleotide sequences in the sample. J is TRBJ2-1 and V is TRBV6-4, with TRBD2 identical over 11 bases. The CDR3 runs 14 residues. J gave up 5 bases and V 5 bases, and 2 bases lay outside the gene matches. Germline CDR1 is MRHNA and CDR2 is SNTAGT. This CDR3 reads CASSLAGGNNEQFF. Written as DNA, the CDR3 is TGTGCCAGCAGTCTAGCGGGGGGCAACAATGAGCAGTTCTTC.

The V gene is TRBV21-1, the J gene TRBJ2-7; the table assigns TRBD1, which was not confirmed against the DNA. TRBV21-1 is listed as a pseudogene. This CDR3 is built from 15 residues. CDR3 sequence (DNA): TGTGCCAGCAGCGTGAAAACAGGGAACTCCTACGAGCAGTACTTC. Its translation is CASSVKTGNSYEQYF.

This sequence joins TRBV5-5 and TRBJ1-1; 7 bases fit TRBD1. This CDR3 contains 16 residues. Looked up from germline, CDR1 is SGHKS and CDR2 is YYEKEE (reference sequence). V trimming: 4 bases; J trimming: 0 bases; junction bases outside the gene matches: 9. The chain's CDR3 is CASSKTGSAMNTEAFF. The CDR3 DNA sequence: TGTGCCAGCAGCAAGACAGGGTCGGCTATGAACACTGAAGCTTTCTTT.

The rearrangement links TRBV2 to TRBJ1-2, with D maybe TRBD1 (5 bases). The ends were cut back, 2 bases at V and 8 bases at J, with 18 bases in the middle. The CDR3 extends over 15 amino acids. Per germline, CDR1 SNHLY and CDR2 FYNNEI. CDR3 in DNA: TGTGCCAGCAGTGAAAGTGGGCAGGGCGCGGAGGGCTACACCTTC. Protein product: CASSESGQGAEGYTF.

This clone appeared once. The J gene is TRBJ2-7, the V gene TRBV7-2, with TRBD2 matching 9 bases. Germline assignment: CDR1 SGHTA and CDR2 FQGNSA. This CDR3 is built from 14 residues. V shed 5 bases and J 3 bases; nucleotides not matched to a gene: 5. CDR3 sequence (DNA): TGTGCCAGCAGCACAAGCGGGGGGAACTACGAGCAGTACTTC. It yields the protein CASSTSGGNYEQYF.

The chain is built from TRBV9 and TRBJ1-4; D is possibly TRBD1 (5 bases). This CDR3 spans 15 amino acids. The germline gives CDR1 SGDLS, CDR2 YYNGEE. V lost 4 bases to trimming and J lost 7 bases, with 17 bases between them. The CDR3: CASSRRGDYSEKLFF. In DNA, the CDR3 is TGTGCCAGCAGCAGGAGGGGCGATTACAGTGAAAAACTGTTTTTT.

This clone was counted once. The chain links TRBV10-3 to TRBJ1-1, with a tentative D call TRBD1 (6 bases). There are 15 residues in the CDR3. Between the trimmed V and J ends, which lost 8 bases and 1 base, there was a span of 17 bases. Per germline, CDR1 ENHRY and CDR2 SYGVKD. CDR3 residues: CAIRRGGEANTEAFF. The CDR3 nucleotides read TGTGCCATCCGGAGAGGGGGGGAGGCGAACACTGAAGCTTTCTTT.

The chain is built from TRBV25-1 and TRBJ1-1; a weak D match, TRBD1 (6 bases). V was trimmed by 6 bases and J by 4 bases, leaving 24 bases between them. This CDR3 has 17 amino acids. The germline V gene has CDR1 MGHDK and CDR2 SYGVNS. CDR3 residues: CASRQTGTTLRGTEAFF. The CDR3 DNA reads as TGTGCCAGCAGACAGACCGGGACAACCCTTAGGGGCACTGAAGCTTTCTTT.

J is TRBJ2-3 and V is TRBV7-2; TRBD2 matches at 8 bases. CDR3 length: 14 residues. CDR1 and CDR2 (germline): SGHTA, FQGNSA. Trimming cost V 1 base and J 4 bases; bases outside gene matches: 1. CDR3 coding DNA: TGTGCCAGCAGCTTAGAGGGACTAGCAGATACGCAGTATTTT. As protein: CASSLEGLADTQYF. The variable domain in full, completed from reference TRBV7-2 and TRBJ2-3, reads GAGVSQSPSNKVTEKGKDVELRCDPISGHTALYWYRQSLGQGLEFLIYFQGNSAPDKSGLPSDRFSAERTGGSVSTLTIQRTQQEDSAVYLCASSLEGLADTQYFGPGTRLTVL.